These T cell receptor beta chains were read from a single sample in a study of blood T cell repertoires in COVID-19. TCRdb's table, derived via immunoSEQ multiplex PCR, lists solely in-frame clones and lacks some. The sample holds about 200,000 clones, roughly 89% seen once. The specimen sequenced was peripheral blood. Receptors were obtained from a man between 35 and 55 years old with acute or convalescent COVID-19. Each CDR3 is given with its conserved first and last residue. A D gene is named only where the DNA matches it firmly. Not every row has a clone size; where given, it reads once, few, many or a size class.

J | D | length | V | size | DNA | CDR3
TRBJ2-3 | - | 15 | TRBV10-1 | - | TGCGCCAGCAGTGACCCGCGCGGAGGCACAGATACGCAGTATTTT | CASSDPRGGTDTQYF
TRBJ1-1 | TRBD1 | 12 | TRBV2 | - | TGTGCCCGAGAGGGGGCAGGCACTGAAGCTTTCTTT | CAREGAGTEAFF
TRBJ1-5 | - | 16 | TRBV6-5 | - | TGTGCCAGCAGTTACGGTGGAGGGAACAGCAATCAGCCCCAGCATTTT | CASSYGGGNSNQPQHF
TRBJ2-3 | - | 16 | TRBV27 | once | TGTGCCAGCAGTTTTGGGTCGCGGTGGGGCACAGATACGCAGTATTTT | CASSFGSRWGTDTQYF
TRBJ1-2 | TRBD1 | 16 | TRBV10-2 | - | TGCGCCAGCAGTGAGTCAGGACAGGGTGCTAACTATGGCTACACCTTC | CASSESGQGANYGYTF
TRBJ2-7 | - | 14 | TRBV9 | once | TGTGCCAGCAGCGTAGGGCCGAACTCCTACGAGCAGTACTTC | CASSVGPNSYEQYF
TRBJ2-2 | - | 14 | TRBV5-1 | - | TGCGCCAGCAGCTTGGTTACGAACACCGGGGAGCTGTTTTTT | CASSLVTNTGELFF
TRBJ1-5 | TRBD1 | 14 | TRBV19 | - | TGTGCCAGTAGTAATCACAGGGGCCCCACGCCCCAGCATTTT | CASSNHRGPTPQHF
TRBJ1-2 | - | 12 | TRBV2 | - | TGTGCCAGTACGACAGAGAACTATGGCTACACCTTC | CASTTENYGYTF
TRBJ2-2 | TRBD1 | 11 | TRBV30 | - | TGTGCCTGGAACAACAGGGGAGAGCTGTTTTTT | CAWNNRGELFF
TRBJ1-4 | TRBD1 | 14 | TRBV2 | few | TGTGCCAGCAAGGCCGGGACAGTGAATGAAAAACTGTTTTTT | CASKAGTVNEKLFF
TRBJ1-5 | TRBD1 | 15 | TRBV19 | - | TGTGCCACCCAGACAGGGGCTTATAGCAATCAGCCCCAGCATTTT | CATQTGAYSNQPQHF
TRBJ1-2 | - | 12 | TRBV6-2/TRBV6-3 | - | TGTGCCAGCACCCCGCGCGGGGACGGCTACACCTTC | CASTPRGDGYTF
TRBJ1-5 | - | 13 | TRBV9 | - | TGTGCCAGCAGCGTAGGCAGTAATCAGCCCCAGCATTTT | CASSVGSNQPQHF
TRBJ2-7 | - | 14 | TRBV11-2 | - | TGTGCCAGCAGCGTTAGCAGGGGCGGGTACGAGCAGTACTTC | CASSVSRGGYEQYF
TRBJ1-2 | - | 15 | TRBV27 | - | TGTGCCAGCAGTCCCGGACCCCTCGGAGGCTATGGCTACACCTTC | CASSPGPLGGYGYTF
TRBJ1-3 | - | 13 | TRBV7-9 | - | TGTGCCAGCAGCTTTACATCACAGGGACCGATGCATTTT | CASSFTSQGPMHF
TRBJ2-7 | TRBD2 | 12 | TRBV7-9 | - | TGTGCCAGCAGCTTAAGCGGGGACGAGCAGTACTTC | CASSLSGDEQYF
TRBJ2-3 | - | 15 | TRBV6-5 | once | TGTGCCAGCAGCCGAAACGAGGGATACACAGATACGCAGTATTTT | CASSRNEGYTDTQYF
TRBJ2-3 | - | 14 | TRBV6-5 | - | TGTGCCAGCAACTCAGGGGGGAGCACAGATACGCAGTATTTT | CASNSGGSTDTQYF
TRBJ1-6 | TRBD1 | 16 | TRBV2 | - | TGTGCCAGCAGGAGGGACAGGGACTCCTATAATTCACCCCTCCACTTT | CASRRDRDSYNSPLHF
TRBJ2-2 | - | 14 | TRBV19 | - | TGTGCCAGTAGTGTCCAACGCGGGGTCGGGGAGCTGTTTTTT | CASSVQRGVGELFF
TRBJ2-1 | TRBD2 | 19 | TRBV13 | - | TGTGCCAGCAGCGAGGGACTAGCGGGGGTAATGAGTGCCTACAATGAGCAGTTCTTC | CASSEGLAGVMSAYNEQFF
TRBJ1-6 | - | 15 | TRBV5-4 | - | TGTGCCAGCAGCTTGGCGGGCAGGGGTAATTCACCCCTCCACTTT | CASSLAGRGNSPLHF
TRBJ1-2 | - | 13 | TRBV2 | - | TGTGCCAGCAGTGAAAACGGGGGAGGAGGCTACACCTTC | CASSENGGGGYTF
TRBJ1-6 | - | 16 | TRBV6-1 | - | TGTGCCAGCAGTGCCTCGGCAGGGCCAGCCAATTCACCCCTCCACTTT | CASSASAGPANSPLHF
TRBJ2-2 | - | 14 | TRBV5-1 | - | TGCGCCAGCAGCCTATATACAGGAACCGGGGAGCTGTTTTTT | CASSLYTGTGELFF
TRBJ1-6 | - | 16 | TRBV5-6 | - | TGTGCCAGCAGCTTGAGAGTAGGGGCGCCGAATTCACCCCTCCACTTT | CASSLRVGAPNSPLHF
TRBJ1-3 | - | 14 | TRBV18 | - | TGTGCCAGCTCCCTGGACAGCTCTGGAAACACCATATATTTT | CASSLDSSGNTIYF
TRBJ1-5 | - | 15 | TRBV6-5 | - | TGTGCCAGCAGTTACCGGCAGGGTGGCGATCAGCCCCAGCATTTT | CASSYRQGGDQPQHF
TRBJ2-1 | TRBD1 | 15 | TRBV19 | - | TGTGCCAGTAGTGCCAGACAGGGTCCCTTGGATGAGCAGTTCTTC | CASSARQGPLDEQFF
TRBJ2-7 | - | 11 | TRBV6-5 | once | TGTGCCAGCACAGGGGCCTACGAGCAGTACTTC | CASTGAYEQYF
TRBJ2-3 | TRBD1 | 15 | TRBV6-6 | - | TGTGCCAGCAGTTACGGGACAGGGCGCTTGGGTACGCAGTATTTT | CASSYGTGRLGTQYF
TRBJ1-6 | - | 15 | TRBV15 | - | TGTGCCACCAGCAGAGCAGGGGATGGTTATTCACCCCTCCACTTT | CATSRAGDGYSPLHF
TRBJ2-5 | TRBD2 | 16 | TRBV27 | - | TGTGCCAGCAGTTTAAGTGTAGCGGGGGGGCGCGAGACCCAGTACTTC | CASSLSVAGGRETQYF
TRBJ2-5 | TRBD2 | 15 | TRBV18 | - | TGTGCCAGCTCACCCATCGTGGGGGGGGGAGAGACCCAGTACTTC | CASSPIVGGGETQYF
TRBJ2-7 | TRBD1 | 13 | TRBV4-2 | - | TGTGCCAGCAGCCCCCCCGGACAGGGGGAGCAGTACTTC | CASSPPGQGEQYF
TRBJ1-3 | TRBD1 | 14 | TRBV7-9 | - | TGTGCCAGCAGCCGGGACAGCTCTGGAAACACCATATATTTT | CASSRDSSGNTIYF
TRBJ1-5 | - | 15 | TRBV5-1 | - | TGCGCCAGCAGCCCGACCGCAGGCCCCAATCAGCCCCAGCATTTT | CASSPTAGPNQPQHF
TRBJ1-3 | TRBD1 | 17 | TRBV10-2 | - | TGCGCCAGCAGTGAGTTCCCGGGACAGATCTCTGGAAACACCATATATTTT | CASSEFPGQISGNTIYF
TRBJ1-4 | - | 13 | TRBV28 | - | TGTGCCAGCGCACCGGGAAATGGTGAAAAACTGTTTTTT | CASAPGNGEKLFF
TRBJ1-5 | - | 13 | TRBV30 | - | TGTGCCTGGAAGGGGGACAGCAATCAGCCCCAGCATTTT | CAWKGDSNQPQHF
TRBJ2-3 | - | 14 | TRBV29-1 | - | TGCAGCGTTAGGAGGGGTTTAAGCACAGATACGCAGTATTTT | CSVRRGLSTDTQYF
TRBJ2-4 | - | 15 | TRBV5-1 | - | TGCGCCAGCAGAGTGGGGGAGGTGGCCAAAAACATTCAGTACTTC | CASRVGEVAKNIQYF